This T cell receptor beta chain was recorded in a study of cytomegalovirus exposure and HLA in healthy donors (dated by TCRdb to the late 2010s). Looking at the study overall: According to an earlier analysis of a few hundred of the donors, about 179 million T cells yielded 100 million or so unique TCR beta sequences and about 300 Gb of sequence data. Donor age, sex, ethnicity and CMV serostatus were compiled alongside the repertoire data. To study patterns of TCR occurrence, a later analysis re-analyzed previously published TCR beta repertoires from just over 650 donors and added high-resolution HLA genotyping. The aim of the study was to test whether cataloging public T cell receptors could identify signatures of past pathogen exposure. Among about 410 genotyped donors of the cohort, an average of about 220,000 unique TCR beta nucleotide sequences was sequenced per donor, of which about 20% were non-productive. A separate validation cohort of 100 to 150 different subjects was used in addition to the roughly 720-subject first cohort. An earlier analysis of 587 of the donors used high-throughput TCR beta sequencing to judge whether each TCR beta V gene segment behaved as functional or pseudogenic. Roughly 5 DR-DQ haplotypes were handled as single units for association and clustering, since linkage in the cohort was strong. The study used immunosequencing to profile the T cell repertoires of some 600 subjects and linked those repertoires to cytomegalovirus serostatus. HLA typing covered class I and class II loci at four-digit resolution. In the later analysis, no new phenotypic data were used to find candidate immune exposures; instead, reliance was placed on TCR beta sequences and their occurrence across donors. Typing coverage varied by locus: roughly 629-630 donors for A, B, C, DRB1 and DQB1; 500 to 550 for DQA1; more than 600 for DPA1; more than 450 for DPB1. The study combined high-throughput TCR immunosequencing, statistical association of individual TCRs with disease status, and machine learning to predict cytomegalovirus infection status. The genetic ancestry cluster associated with self-reported Caucasian donors included 81% of the roughly 400 genotyped donors. Genome-wide SNP genotypes for about 55% of the roughly 670 donors were used in a later genetic analysis, which treated that subset as a discovery cohort. An early release covering roughly 600 HLA-typed donors comprised about 300 gigabases of sequencing data and tens of millions of unique TCR sequences. All discovery cohort repertoires had been generated using a single sequencing platform.

Notes on this clone: Its antigen target is currently unknown. Base qualities are missing; no much larger clone stands one base away.

General findings and caveats noted by the study authors: The authors suggested that the approach could potentially be extended to other disease states and immunological phenotypes. In a later analysis, several top co-occurrence clusters were reported to appear linked to parvovirus B19, influenza, CMV and Epstein-Barr virus. Sequencing depth was assumed to be roughly uniform across donors in the presence/absence analyses, though that assumption may not hold. According to a later analysis, most CMV-associated TCR beta chains appeared to be HLA-restricted, and the HLA associations seemed to be driven largely by CMV exposure. Correlated functional status among segregating V segments might be attributable to linkage disequilibrium, but an unknown experimental factor could not be ruled out. A total of roughly 160 TCR beta chains were listed by the study as associated with cytomegalovirus. Cytomegalovirus status was reported to be diagnosed by the classifier with high specificity and sensitivity in both the original and validation cohorts. A further reported finding was that TCR beta sequences accurately predicted the HLA-A and HLA-B alleles for most subjects in the first cohort. In a later analysis, some 18,000 TCR beta sequences were associated with specific HLA alleles at a false discovery rate of 0.05. In an earlier analysis of more than 450 of the donors, most TCR beta V segments were observed in productive rearrangements about 87% or about 30% of the time, broadly matching IMGT annotations. In a later genetic analysis, fewer N-insertions in productive TCRs were reported among donors in an Asian-associated ancestry cluster than the roughly 700-donor mean. A few of the identified cytomegalovirus-associated TCR beta chains were confirmed in vitro to be specific for cytomegalovirus antigens. Compared with equally common non-associated chains, HLA-associated TCR beta chains in a later analysis were more clonally expanded and had lower generation probabilities. CMV serostatus was the only immune exposure information available for the cohort. Because counts were too low, some 16 rarely observed V segments, including chromosome 9 orphons, were excluded from the earlier analysis of roughly 580 of the donors. The cohort was sequenced for TCR beta chains only, and without alpha or paired-chain data the features that could be detected were limited. Because the 87-base-pair reads could not distinguish some IMGT-functional V segments, including TRBV6-2 and TRBV6-3, those segments were excluded. The sequencing pipeline was judged likely to have produced a cluster of highly shared sequence variants as a technical artifact. When HLA alleles, especially DR and DQ, strongly co-occurred, TCR associations were difficult to assign to individual alleles. Because HLA typing was missing for some donors at each locus, association tests included only the typed subset. A later analysis found that TCR association rates varied across HLA loci, with DRB1 alleles showing the most associated TCRs and HLA-C alleles the fewest. Most TCR sequences were observed very rarely across donors, whereas some public TCRs were present in many individuals. An association between a missense DCLRE1C variant and V-gene and J-gene trimming of TCR beta chains was found in a later genetic analysis and replicated in an independent cohort.

Library method: the immunoSEQ multiplex PCR assay. The multiplex PCR relied on a mix of 60 forward primers for TCR Vbeta segments and 13 reverse primers for TCR Jbeta segments. The CDR3 region of rearranged TCR beta genes was amplified from genomic DNA by a multiplex PCR assay. Amplified TCR beta libraries were sequenced as 87-base-pair reads on the Illumina HiSeq System. The authors processed their data as follows. A later analysis tallied 75 million to 95 million unique TCR beta chains across the roughly 610 repertoires, and some 12 million of those chains were shared by two or more donors. Raw reads were error-corrected and collapsed into unique sequences by a nearest-neighbor algorithm in which closely related sequences were merged to remove PCR and sequencing errors. CDR3 sequences were aligned to IMGT reference sequences to assign V, D and J gene segments. Each retained sequence needed at least a six-nucleotide match to both a V gene segment and a J gene segment. A rearrangement was called productive if the CDR3 had no stop codons and remained in frame with V and J, and every other rearrangement was called non-productive. CDR3 was defined by IMGT convention, running from the second conserved V-encoded cysteine to the conserved J-encoded phenylalanine. The earlier analysis of about 620 of the donors excluded sequences that lacked an unambiguous match to a single V gene segment. In an earlier analysis of 500 to 750 of the donors, V segments were called functional above 56.7% productive rearrangements and were called segregating when the between-donor standard deviation exceeded 5%. A statistical classification framework was built to diagnose cytomegalovirus status from the catalog of TCR beta chain sequences. V and J gene assignment, in a later analysis, came from comparing TCR nucleotide sequences with IMGT/GENE-DB human TR gene sequences. The TCRdist pipeline was used in a later analysis to assign CDR3 sequences and most-parsimonious VDJ recombination scenarios. In a later analysis, each TCR beta chain was defined by its CDR3 amino acid sequence together with its V-gene family, and reads without a unique V-gene family were excluded. To address suspected cross-contamination and a sequencing artifact, a later analysis removed a few hundred highly shared, low-generation-probability nucleotide sequences. A later analysis calculated a clonal expansion index for each public chain from normalized within-repertoire ranks of inferred template counts. In a later analysis, generation probabilities were computed using a VDJ recombination model fitted to out-of-frame rearrangements, and the results were checked against IGoR. A later analysis scored TCR-TCR, TCR-HLA and TCR-CMV co-occurrence with hypergeometric tests, applying a repertoire-size bias correction to TCR pairs. A later analysis estimated false discovery rates by permuting HLA or CMV assignments 20 times. In a later analysis, co-occurring TCRs were grouped using DBSCAN, with TCRdist sequence similarity added in when clustering inside HLA-allele-positive subsets. Co-occurrence clustering excluded repertoires with fewer than 30,000 or more than 120,000 public chains, plus five with anomalous nucleotide sharing. Not all clones reach the TCRdb copy of this immuneACCESS table, which keeps in-frame sequences only. Checked studies attribute under half of the gap to unresolved V genes and leave the rest unexplained. That table supplies the V and J calls and clone size; D and trimming were determined from the DNA. For this sample there are about 90,000 clones; about 62% appear just once. Of the sample, 3.9% is held by the ten largest clones.

The CDR3 holds 15 amino acids from the cysteine to the phenylalanine. CDR3 DNA is the only sequence kept; it has 45 bases, read in frame from the first base. Relative to germline, V is missing 4 bases and J is missing 5 bases, with 9 bases of the junction outside any gene match. Per the germline V gene, SGHRS is the CDR1 and YFSETQ is the CDR2. The cohort consisted of 600 to 700 healthy bone marrow donors. At the time of sampling, every cohort member was nominally healthy, though immune exposures that went unrecorded were likely present. The donor was CMV seronegative and belonged to the group of around 400 seronegative cohort members. A peripheral blood sample was provided by each donor, and peripheral blood mononuclear cells were used for TCR beta sequencing. The Qiagen DNeasy Blood Extraction Kit was used to extract genomic DNA from the blood cell samples.

The V gene is TRBV5-1 and the J gene is TRBJ1-2, and TRBD1 aligns with 9 junction nucleotides. This TCR came from a man aged 25 to 40 in good health and CMV-seronegative. The specimen was PBMCs. The DNA reads as follows: TGCGCCAGCAGCCCCGGCGGGACAGGGTTATATGGCTACACCTTC. This codes for CASSPGGTGLYGYTF. When the CDR3 is completed using the reference TRBV5-1 and TRBJ1-2 genes on either side, the full variable domain is KAGVTQTPRYLIKTRGQQVTLSCSPISGHRSVSWYQQTPGQGLQFLFEYFSETQRNKGNFPGRFSGRQFSNSRSEMNVSTLELGDSALYLCASSPGGTGLYGYTFGSGTRLTVV.